This T cell receptor (beta chain) appears in the sequencing data of a study of blood T cell repertoires in COVID-19. Study as a whole: Nucleic acid was either cDNA or gDNA, and it came from T cells, B-cell-depleted T cells, or PBMCs.

Unmatched junction bases numbered 8, after V lost 0 bases and J lost 4 bases. The CDR3 extends over 16 amino acids. Germline V lookup: CDR1 SGHDT, CDR2 YYEEEE. The repertoire was sequenced with immunoSEQ multiplex PCR; TCRdb's copy has only in-frame clones and lacks some. The data show about 120,000 clones, with 82% seen just once and roughly 7.9% held by the top ten. The sequenced sample was peripheral blood. The receptor was isolated from a man aged 65 to 79 with acute or convalescent COVID-19. The V gene is TRBV5-6, the J gene TRBJ1-2, with TRBD1 identical over 8 bases. CDR3 in amino acids: CASSLGQGSIGYGYTF. For the CDR3, the DNA is TGTGCCAGCAGCTTGGGACAGGGGTCGATCGGCTATGGCTACACCTTC.